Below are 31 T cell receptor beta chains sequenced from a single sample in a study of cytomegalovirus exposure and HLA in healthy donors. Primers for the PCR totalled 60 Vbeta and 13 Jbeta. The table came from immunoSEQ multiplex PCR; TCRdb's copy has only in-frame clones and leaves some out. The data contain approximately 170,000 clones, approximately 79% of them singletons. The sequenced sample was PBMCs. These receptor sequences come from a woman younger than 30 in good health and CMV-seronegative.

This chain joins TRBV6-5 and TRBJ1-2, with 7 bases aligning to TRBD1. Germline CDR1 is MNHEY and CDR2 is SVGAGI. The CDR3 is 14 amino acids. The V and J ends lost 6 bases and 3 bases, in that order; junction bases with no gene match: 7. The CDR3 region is CASSKITGDYGYTF. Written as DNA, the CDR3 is TGTGCCAGCAGCAAAATCACAGGGGACTATGGCTACACCTTC.

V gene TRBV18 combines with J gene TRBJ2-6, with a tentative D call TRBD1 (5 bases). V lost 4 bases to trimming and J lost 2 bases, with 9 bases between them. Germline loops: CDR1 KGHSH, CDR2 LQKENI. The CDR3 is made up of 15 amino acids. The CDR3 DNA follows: TGTGCCAGCTCACAGCAGGGTACTGGGGCCAACGTCCTGACTTTC. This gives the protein CASSQQGTGANVLTF.

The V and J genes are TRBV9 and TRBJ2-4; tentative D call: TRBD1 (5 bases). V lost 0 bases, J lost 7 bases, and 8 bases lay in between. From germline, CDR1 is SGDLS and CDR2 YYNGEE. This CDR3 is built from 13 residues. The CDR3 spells CASSVGGQNIQYF. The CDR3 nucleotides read TGTGCCAGCAGCGTAGGGGGCCAGAACATTCAGTACTTC.

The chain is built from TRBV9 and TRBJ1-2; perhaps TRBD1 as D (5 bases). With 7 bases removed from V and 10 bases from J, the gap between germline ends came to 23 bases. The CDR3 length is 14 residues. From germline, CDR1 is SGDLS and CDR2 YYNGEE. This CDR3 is CASGTGPPVADYTF. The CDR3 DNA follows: TGTGCCAGCGGAACAGGACCCCCGGTAGCCGACTACACCTTC.

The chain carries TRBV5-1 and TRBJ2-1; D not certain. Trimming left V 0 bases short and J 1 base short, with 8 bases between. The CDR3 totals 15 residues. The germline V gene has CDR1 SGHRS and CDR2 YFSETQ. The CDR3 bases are TGCGCCAGCAGCTTGGTTGCCGGGTCCTACAATGAGCAGTTCTTC. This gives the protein CASSLVAGSYNEQFF.

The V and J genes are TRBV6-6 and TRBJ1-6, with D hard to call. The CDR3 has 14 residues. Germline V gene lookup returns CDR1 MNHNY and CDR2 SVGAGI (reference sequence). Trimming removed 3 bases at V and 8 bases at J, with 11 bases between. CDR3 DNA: TGTGCCAGCAGTTATTCGTCGTTTGATTCACCCCTCCACTTT. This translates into CASSYSSFDSPLHF.

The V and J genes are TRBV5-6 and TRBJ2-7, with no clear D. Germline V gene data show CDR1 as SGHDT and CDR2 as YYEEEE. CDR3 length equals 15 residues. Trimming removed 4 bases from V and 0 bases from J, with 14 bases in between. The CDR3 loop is CASSPLARNSYEQYF. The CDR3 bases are TGTGCCAGCAGCCCTCTCGCGAGAAACTCCTACGAGCAGTACTTC.

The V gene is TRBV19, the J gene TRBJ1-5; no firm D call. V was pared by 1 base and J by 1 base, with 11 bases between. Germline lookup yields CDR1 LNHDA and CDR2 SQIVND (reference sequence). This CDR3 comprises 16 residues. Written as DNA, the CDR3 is TGTGCCAGTAGTATAGGAGGAGGGATGAGCAATCAGCCCCAGCATTTT. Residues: CASSIGGGMSNQPQHF.

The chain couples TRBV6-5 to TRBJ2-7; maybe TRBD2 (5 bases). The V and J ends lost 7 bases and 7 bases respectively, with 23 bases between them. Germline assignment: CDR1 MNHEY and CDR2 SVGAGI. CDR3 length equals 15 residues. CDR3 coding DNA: TGTGCCAGCACCCCGTCGGGGTTGGCGACGGGAGAGCAGTACTTC. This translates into CASTPSGLATGEQYF.

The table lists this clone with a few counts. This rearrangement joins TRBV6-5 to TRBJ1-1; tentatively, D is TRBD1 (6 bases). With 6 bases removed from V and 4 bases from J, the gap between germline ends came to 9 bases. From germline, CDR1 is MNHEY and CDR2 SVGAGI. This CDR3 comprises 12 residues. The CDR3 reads CASSGGPTEAFF. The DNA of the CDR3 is TGTGCCAGCAGCGGGGGGCCCACTGAAGCTTTCTTT.

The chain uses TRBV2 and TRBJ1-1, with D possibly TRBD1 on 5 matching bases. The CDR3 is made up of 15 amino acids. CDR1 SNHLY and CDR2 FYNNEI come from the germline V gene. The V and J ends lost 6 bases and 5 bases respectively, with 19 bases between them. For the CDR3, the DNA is TGTGCCAGCAGAGAATCACAGGTTCAGGGAACTGAAGCTTTCTTT. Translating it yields CASRESQVQGTEAFF.

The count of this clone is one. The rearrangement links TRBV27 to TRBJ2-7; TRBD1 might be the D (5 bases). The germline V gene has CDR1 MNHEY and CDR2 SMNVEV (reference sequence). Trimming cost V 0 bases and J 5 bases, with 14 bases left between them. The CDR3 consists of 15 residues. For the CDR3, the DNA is TGTGCCAGCAGTTTATCCCTGGCAGGGCTGGACGAGCAGTACTTC. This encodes CASSLSLAGLDEQYF.

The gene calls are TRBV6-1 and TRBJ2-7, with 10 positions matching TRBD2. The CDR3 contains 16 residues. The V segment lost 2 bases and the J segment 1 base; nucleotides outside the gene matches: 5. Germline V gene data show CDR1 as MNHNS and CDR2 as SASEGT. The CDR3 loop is CASSESGLARSYEQYF. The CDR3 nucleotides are TGTGCCAGCAGTGAATCGGGACTAGCGCGGTCCTACGAGCAGTACTTC.

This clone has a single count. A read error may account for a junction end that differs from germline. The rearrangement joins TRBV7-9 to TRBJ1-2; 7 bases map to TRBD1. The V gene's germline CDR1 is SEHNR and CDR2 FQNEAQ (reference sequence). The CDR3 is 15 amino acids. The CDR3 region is CSSSLVGSGGYGYTF. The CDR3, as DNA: TGTTCCAGCAGCTTAGTCGGTTCAGGGGGTTATGGCTACACCTTC.

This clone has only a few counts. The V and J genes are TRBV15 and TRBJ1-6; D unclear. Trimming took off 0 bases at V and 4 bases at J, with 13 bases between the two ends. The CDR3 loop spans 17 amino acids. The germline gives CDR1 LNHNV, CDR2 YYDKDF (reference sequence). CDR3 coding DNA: TGTGCCACCAGCAGAGAATCTGGGGAGTTGTATAATTCACCCCTCCACTTT. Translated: CATSRESGELYNSPLHF.

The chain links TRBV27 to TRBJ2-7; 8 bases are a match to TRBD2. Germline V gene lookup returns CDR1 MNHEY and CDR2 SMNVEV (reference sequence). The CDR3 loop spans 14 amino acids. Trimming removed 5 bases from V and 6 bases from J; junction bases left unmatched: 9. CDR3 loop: CASSPKTSVSEQYF. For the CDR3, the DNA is TGTGCCAGCAGTCCGAAGACTAGCGTGAGCGAGCAGTACTTC.

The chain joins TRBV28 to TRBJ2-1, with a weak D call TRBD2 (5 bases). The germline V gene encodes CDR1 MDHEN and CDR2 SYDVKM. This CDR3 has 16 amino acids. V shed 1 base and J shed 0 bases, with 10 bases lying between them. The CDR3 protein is CASSLSGGGSYNEQFF. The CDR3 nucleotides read TGTGCCAGCAGTTTATCGGGCGGAGGCTCCTACAATGAGCAGTTCTTC.

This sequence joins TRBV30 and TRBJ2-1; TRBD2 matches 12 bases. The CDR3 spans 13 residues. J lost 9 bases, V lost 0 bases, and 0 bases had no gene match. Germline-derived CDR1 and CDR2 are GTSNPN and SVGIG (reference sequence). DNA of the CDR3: TGTGCCTGGAGTGTACTAGCGGGAGGTGAGCAGTTCTTC. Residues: CAWSVLAGGEQFF. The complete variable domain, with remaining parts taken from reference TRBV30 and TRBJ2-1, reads SQTIHQWPATLVQPVGSPLSLECTVEGTSNPNLYWYRQAAGRGLQLLFYSVGIGQISSEVPQNLSASRPQDRQFILSSKKLLLSDSGFYLCAWSVLAGGEQFFGPGTRLTVL.

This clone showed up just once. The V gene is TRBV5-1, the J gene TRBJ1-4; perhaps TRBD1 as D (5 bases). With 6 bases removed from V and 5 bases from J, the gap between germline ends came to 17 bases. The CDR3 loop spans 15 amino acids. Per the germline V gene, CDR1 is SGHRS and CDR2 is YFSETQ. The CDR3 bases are TGCGCCAGCACCCCATCAGGGCAGAGGAATGAAAAACTGTTTTTT. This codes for CASTPSGQRNEKLFF.

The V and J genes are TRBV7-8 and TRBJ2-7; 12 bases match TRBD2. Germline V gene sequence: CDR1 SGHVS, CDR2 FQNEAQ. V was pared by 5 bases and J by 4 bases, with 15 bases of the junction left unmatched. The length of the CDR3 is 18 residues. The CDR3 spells CASSGPGRLAGVSYEQYF. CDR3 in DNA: TGTGCCAGCAGCGGACCAGGAAGACTAGCGGGGGTTAGTTACGAGCAGTACTTC.

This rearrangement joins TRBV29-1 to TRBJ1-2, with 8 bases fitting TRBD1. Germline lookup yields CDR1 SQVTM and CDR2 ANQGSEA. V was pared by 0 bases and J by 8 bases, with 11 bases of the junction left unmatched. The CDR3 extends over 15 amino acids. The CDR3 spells CSVEDLGQGGWGYTF. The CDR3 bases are TGCAGCGTTGAAGATCTCGGACAGGGAGGTTGGGGCTACACCTTC.

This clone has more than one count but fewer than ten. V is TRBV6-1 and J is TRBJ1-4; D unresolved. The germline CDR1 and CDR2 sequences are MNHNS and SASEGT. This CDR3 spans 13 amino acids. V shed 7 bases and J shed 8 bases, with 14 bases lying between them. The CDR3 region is CASKQQVREKLFF. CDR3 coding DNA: TGTGCCAGCAAGCAGCAGGTCAGGGAAAAACTGTTTTTT.

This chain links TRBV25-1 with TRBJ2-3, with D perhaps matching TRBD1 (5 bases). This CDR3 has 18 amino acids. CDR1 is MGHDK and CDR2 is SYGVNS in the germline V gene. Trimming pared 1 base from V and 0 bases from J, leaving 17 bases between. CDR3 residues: CASSESGLGLRSTDTQYF. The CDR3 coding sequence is TGTGCCAGCAGTGAATCAGGGCTGGGGCTCCGTAGCACAGATACGCAGTATTTT. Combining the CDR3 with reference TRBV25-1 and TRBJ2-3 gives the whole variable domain EADIYQTPRYLVIGTGKKITLECSQTMGHDKMYWYQQDPGMELHLIHYSYGVNSTEKGDLSSESTVSRIRTEHFPLTLESARPSHTSQYLCASSESGLGLRSTDTQYFGPGTRLTVL.

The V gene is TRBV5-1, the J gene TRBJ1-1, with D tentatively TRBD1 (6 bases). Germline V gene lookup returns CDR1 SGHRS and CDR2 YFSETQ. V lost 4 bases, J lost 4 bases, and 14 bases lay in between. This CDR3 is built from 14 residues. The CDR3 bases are TGCGCCAGCAGCGTAACAGGGCCGAGCACTGAAGCTTTCTTT. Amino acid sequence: CASSVTGPSTEAFF.

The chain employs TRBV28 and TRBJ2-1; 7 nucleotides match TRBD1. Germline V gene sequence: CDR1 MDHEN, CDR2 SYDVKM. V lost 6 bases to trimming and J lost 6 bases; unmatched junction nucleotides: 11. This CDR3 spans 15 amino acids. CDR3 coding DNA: TGTGCCAGCAGGCTAGGGGGCGCGGCGGGCAATGAGCAGTTCTTC. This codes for CASRLGGAAGNEQFF.

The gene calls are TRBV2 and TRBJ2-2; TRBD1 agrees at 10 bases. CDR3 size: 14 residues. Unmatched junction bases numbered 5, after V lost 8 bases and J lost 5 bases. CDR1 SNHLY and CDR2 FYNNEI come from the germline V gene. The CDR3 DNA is TGTGCCAGCCCCGGACAGGGGGTAACCGGGGAGCTGTTTTTT. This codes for CASPGQGVTGELFF. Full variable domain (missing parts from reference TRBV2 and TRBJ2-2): EPEVTQTPSHQVTQMGQEVILRCVPISNHLYFYWYRQILGQKVEFLVSFYNNEISEKSEIFDDQFSVERPDGSNFTLKIRSTKLEDSAMYFCASPGQGVTGELFFGEGSRLTVL.

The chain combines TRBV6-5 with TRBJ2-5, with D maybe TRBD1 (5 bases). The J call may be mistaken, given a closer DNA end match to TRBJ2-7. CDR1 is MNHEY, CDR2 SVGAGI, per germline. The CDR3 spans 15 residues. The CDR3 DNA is TGTGCCAGCGGACCCGGGCAGGGTGGTTCCTACGAGCAGTACTTC. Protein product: CASGPGQGGSYEQYF.

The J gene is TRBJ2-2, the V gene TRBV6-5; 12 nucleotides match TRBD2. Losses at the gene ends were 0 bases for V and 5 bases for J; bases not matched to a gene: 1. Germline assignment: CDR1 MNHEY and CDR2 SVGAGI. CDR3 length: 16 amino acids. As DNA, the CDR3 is TGTGCCAGCAGTTACTCGACTAGCGGGAGTACCGGGGAGCTGTTTTTT. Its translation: CASSYSTSGSTGELFF.

The CDR3, as DNA: TGTGCCAGCAGTTACCCGGACAGGGAAGAAGACGAGCAGTACTTC. It encodes CASSYPDREEDEQYF. The rearrangement uses TRBV6-6 and TRBJ2-7; TRBD1 matches 8 bases. The CDR3 extends over 15 amino acids. The germline V gene has CDR1 MNHNY and CDR2 SVGAGI (reference sequence). Trimming took 2 bases from V and 5 from J; bases not matched to a gene: 8.

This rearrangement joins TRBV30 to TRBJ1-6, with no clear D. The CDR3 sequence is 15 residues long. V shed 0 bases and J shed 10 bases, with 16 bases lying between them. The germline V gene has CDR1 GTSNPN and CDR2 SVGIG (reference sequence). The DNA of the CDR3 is TGTGCCTGGAGTGTCTCTCGCCTGGGAGGGTCACCCCTCCACTTT. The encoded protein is CAWSVSRLGGSPLHF.

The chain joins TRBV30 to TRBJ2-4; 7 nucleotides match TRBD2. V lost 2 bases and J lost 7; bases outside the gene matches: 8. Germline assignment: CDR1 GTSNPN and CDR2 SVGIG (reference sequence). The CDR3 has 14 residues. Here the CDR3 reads CAWSSTTSDNIQYF. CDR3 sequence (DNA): TGTGCCTGGAGTTCGACTACTAGCGACAACATTCAGTACTTC.